The 19 T cell receptor beta chains below come from one sample, sequenced in a study of cytomegalovirus exposure and HLA in healthy donors. PCR amplification relied on 60 Vbeta primers (plus 13 Jbeta primers). Libraries were prepared by immunoSEQ multiplex PCR; TCRdb keeps only in-frame clonotypes and omits some of them. The repertoire holds around 150,000 clones, with approximately 83% as singletons. The sequenced sample consisted of PBMCs. Receptors originate from a male donor in good health and CMV-seronegative.

This clone was seen more than once but under ten times. The chain uses TRBV19 and TRBJ2-1; the match to TRBD2 covers 10 bases. The germline gives CDR1 LNHDA, CDR2 SQIVND (reference sequence). CDR3 size: 15 residues. V lost 6 bases to trimming and J lost 4 bases; unmatched junction nucleotides: 6. CDR3 bases: TGTGCCAGTAGACAGCGGGGGGGTGTTTACAATGAGCAGTTCTTC. Protein product: CASRQRGGVYNEQFF.

A few counts support this clone. The chain combines TRBV25-1 with TRBJ2-7, with 12 bases fitting TRBD2. The CDR3 runs to 13 residues. Germline-derived CDR1 and CDR2 are MGHDK and SYGVNS. Trimming at V came to 8 bases and at J to 2 bases, leaving 1 base not matched to a gene. Here the CDR3 DNA reads TGTGCCAGCTCTAGCGGGAGGGCCTACGAGCAGTACTTC. Translation gives CASSSGRAYEQYF.

This clone has a single count. This chain links TRBV4-1 with TRBJ1-5; D not certain. The V gene's germline CDR1 is MGHRA and CDR2 YSYEKL. The CDR3 contains 15 residues. The V end was cut by 2 bases, the J end by 0 bases, with 8 bases between. DNA for the CDR3: TGCGCCAGCAGCCAAACGGGAGATAGCAATCAGCCCCAGCATTTT. It translates to CASSQTGDSNQPQHF.

The V call is TRBV4-3, the J call TRBJ2-5; unclear D gene. The CDR3 covers 13 residues. V lost 4 bases, J lost 1 base, and 7 bases lay in between. CDR1 is LGHNA, CDR2 YSLEER, per germline. The CDR3 bases are TGCGCCAGCAGCCGACATTTCCAAGAGACCCAGTACTTC. Protein: CASSRHFQETQYF.

This clone was seen a single time. The chain recombines TRBV2 with TRBJ2-7, with D possibly TRBD1 on 6 matching bases. Germline loops: CDR1 SNHLY, CDR2 FYNNEI. The CDR3 totals 15 residues. The V end was cut by 8 bases, the J end by 1 base, with 18 bases between. As DNA, the CDR3 is TGTGCCAGCCCCCGACGGGGCAGGGGTTCCTACGAGCAGTACTTC. It is translated as CASPRRGRGSYEQYF.

CDR3 amino acids: CASSPTGQSSAYEQYF. The CDR3, as DNA: TGCGCCAGCAGCCCAACCGGACAGTCCTCAGCCTACGAGCAGTACTTC. The J gene is TRBJ2-7, the V gene TRBV4-3; tentative D call: TRBD1 (6 bases). The germline gives CDR1 LGHNA, CDR2 YSLEER. V lost 4 bases and J 2 bases, leaving 18 bases between the germline ends. The CDR3 sequence is 16 residues long.

In its sample, this clone was seen once. V gene TRBV27 combines with J gene TRBJ2-3, with 16 bases identical to TRBD2. Germline CDR1 and CDR2: MNHEY and SMNVEV (reference sequence). This CDR3 spans 19 amino acids. The J segment lost 4 bases and the V segment lost 6 bases, leaving 13 bases of the junction unmatched. The CDR3 reads CASSSKPPGLAGGPDTQYF. CDR3 nucleotide sequence: TGTGCCAGCAGCTCAAAGCCGCCGGGACTAGCGGGGGGGCCAGATACGCAGTATTTT.

The chain couples TRBV11-2 to TRBJ2-7, with D perhaps matching TRBD1 (6 bases). V was cut by 5 bases and J by 4 bases, with 12 bases left in between. Germline V CDR1 and CDR2: SGHAT, FQNNGV. The CDR3 runs to 13 residues. DNA for the CDR3: TGTGCCAGCAGCGGTGGACAGATATACGAGCAGTACTTC. Protein: CASSGGQIYEQYF.

This chain uses TRBV5-8 with TRBJ2-7, with D possibly being TRBD1 (6 bases). CDR3 length: 12 amino acids. Germline CDR1 SGHTS, CDR2 YDEGEE. Deletions cut 5 bases from V and 4 bases from J, with 10 bases between. The CDR3 reads CASSLQGYEQYF. DNA of the CDR3: TGTGCCAGCAGTTTACAGGGTTACGAGCAGTACTTC.

V is TRBV9 and J is TRBJ2-7; 10 bases align to TRBD1. The germline gives CDR1 SGDLS, CDR2 YYNGEE. With 0 bases clipped from V and 6 bases from J, the junction kept 3 bases outside the gene matches. This CDR3 has 14 amino acids. CDR3 residues: CASSVETGGREQYF. The CDR3 bases are TGTGCCAGCAGCGTAGAGACAGGGGGCCGCGAGCAGTACTTC.

CDR3 in DNA: TGTGCCAGCAGTTTATTCGGAGGACCGGGAGGAGCTAACTATGGCTACACCTTC. Its protein is CASSLFGGPGGANYGYTF. The V call is TRBV27, the J call TRBJ1-2; no reliable D call. The CDR3 spans 18 residues. Trimming took 1 base from V and 0 from J, leaving 18 bases between them. Germline lookup yields CDR1 MNHEY and CDR2 SMNVEV (reference sequence).

The rearrangement joins TRBV6-6 to TRBJ2-7; 8 bases are a match to TRBD2. The CDR3 is made up of 13 amino acids. J was trimmed by 3 bases and V by 9 bases; bases with no gene match: 7. CDR1 MNHNY and CDR2 SVGAGI come from the germline V gene (reference sequence). The CDR3, as DNA: TGTGCCAGTACTAGCGGCCTCTACTACGAGCAGTACTTC. Translating gives CASTSGLYYEQYF.

This sequence joins TRBV28 and TRBJ1-5, with TRBD1 matching over 8 bases. The ends lost 6 bases at V and 6 bases at J; junction bases unmatched: 7. The length of the CDR3 is 14 residues. CDR1 and CDR2 from the germline V gene are MDHEN and SYDVKM. The CDR3 nucleotides are TGTGCCAGCAGCGGACAGGGCCCAGGTCAGCCCCAGCATTTT. It translates to CASSGQGPGQPQHF.

V usage is TRBV11-2 and J usage is TRBJ2-4, with 7 bases fitting TRBD1. The CDR3 totals 16 residues. Trimming cost V 3 bases and J 4 bases; bases outside gene matches: 9. In germline, CDR1 is SGHAT, CDR2 FQNNGV. The CDR3, as DNA: TGTGCCAGCAGCTTCACAGCAGGGGGTACGAAAAACATTCAGTACTTC. Translated: CASSFTAGGTKNIQYF.

This clone was observed a handful of times. The rearrangement joins TRBV7-8 to TRBJ1-6; D unclear. Germline loops: CDR1 SGHVS, CDR2 FQNEAQ. Trimming cost V 1 base and J 7 bases, with 8 bases left between them. CDR3 size: 14 residues. CDR3 sequence (DNA): TGTGCCAGCAGCTTAGGTTCGTCCAATTCACCCCTCCACTTT. Protein product: CASSLGSSNSPLHF.

This clone was detected only a few times. This chain links TRBV7-3 with TRBJ2-1; D may be TRBD1 (5 bases). The V and J ends lost 4 bases and 8 bases respectively, with 12 bases between them. CDR1 is SGHTA, CDR2 FQGTGA, per germline. The CDR3 spans 13 residues. DNA of the CDR3: TGTGCCAGCAGCTCCCAATGGGGCCATGAGCAGTTCTTC. Translation gives CASSSQWGHEQFF.

The rearrangement links TRBV4-3 to TRBJ2-2; 9 positions agree with TRBD2. In germline, CDR1 is LGHNA, CDR2 YSLEER. The V gene end was trimmed by 2 bases and the J gene end by 5 bases; junction bases not matched to a gene: 6. CDR3 length: 16 amino acids. CDR3 in DNA: TGCGCCAGCAGCCAACCGAGCGGGAGGAGAACCGGGGAGCTGTTTTTT. Its protein product is CASSQPSGRRTGELFF.

The V and J genes are TRBV7-6 and TRBJ2-1; weak D call: TRBD2 (6 bases). With 3 bases removed from V and 8 bases from J, the gap between germline ends came to 8 bases. This CDR3 spans 12 amino acids. The germline V gene encodes CDR1 SGHVS and CDR2 FNYEAQ. Here the CDR3 reads CASSLWGDEQFF. Written as DNA, the CDR3 is TGTGCCAGCAGCTTGTGGGGGGATGAGCAGTTCTTC.

This clone was observed a few times. V usage is TRBV5-1 and J usage is TRBJ2-1, with D unresolved. CDR3 length: 17 residues. CDR1 and CDR2 (germline): SGHRS, YFSETQ. V lost 0 bases and J lost 5, with 18 bases in between. The CDR3 DNA reads as TGCGCCAGCAGCTTGGCCGTTAGCCCGACCCTTCACAATGAGCAGTTCTTC. It translates to CASSLAVSPTLHNEQFF.